These 15 T cell receptor beta chains share one sample of origin, sequenced in a study of cytomegalovirus exposure and HLA in healthy donors. The PCR was carried out with 60 Vbeta primers and 13 Jbeta primers. Clones were sequenced by immunoSEQ multiplex PCR, and TCRdb holds only the in-frame ones, with some missing. Of about 59,000 clones in the sample, 89% were seen once. Sequenced sample: PBMCs. The receptors stem from a man aged 25-40 years in good health and CMV-seropositive.

V gene TRBV25-1 combines with J gene TRBJ1-1; perhaps TRBD1 as D (5 bases). This CDR3 contains 13 residues. V lost 2 bases, J lost 10 bases, and 14 bases lay in between. Germline lookup yields CDR1 MGHDK and CDR2 SYGVNS. The CDR3: CASSESGRGGAFF. The CDR3 nucleotides read TGTGCCAGCAGTGAAAGCGGGCGGGGGGGAGCTTTCTTT.

In its sample, this clone was seen once. The V call is TRBV6-1, the J call TRBJ2-3, with 14 bases that match TRBD2. Germline CDR1 is MNHNS and CDR2 is SASEGT. CDR3 size: 15 residues. V gave up 6 bases and J gave up 5 bases; unmatched junction bases: 4. This CDR3 is CASRGLAGGVDTQYF. The CDR3 bases are TGTGCCAGCAGAGGACTAGCGGGAGGAGTAGATACGCAGTATTTT.

The V and J genes are TRBV7-9 and TRBJ2-1, with 11 bases that match TRBD2. From germline, CDR1 is SEHNR and CDR2 FQNEAQ (reference sequence). The CDR3 has 16 residues. J lost 6 bases, V lost 8 bases, and 12 bases had no gene match. The CDR3 nucleotides are TGTGCCAGCTTGGGGTTAGCGGGAGGGCGAGGCAATGAGCAGTTCTTC. This codes for CASLGLAGGRGNEQFF.

The chain has TRBV7-8 and TRBJ2-2, with TRBD2 identical over 9 bases. CDR1 is SGHVS and CDR2 is FQNEAQ in the germline V gene. This CDR3 has 16 residues. Losses at the gene ends were 4 bases for V and 4 bases for J; bases not matched to a gene: 7. CDR3 bases: TGTGCCAGCAGCTCCCGTAGCGGGAGTGGCACCGGGGAGCTGTTTTTT. Translation: CASSSRSGSGTGELFF.

The genes are TRBV5-4 and TRBJ1-3, with TRBD1 identical over 8 bases. Germline CDR1 is SGHNT and CDR2 is YYREEE (reference sequence). This CDR3 is built from 16 residues. The junction had 9 bases not matched to a gene; V was cut back by 3 bases and J by 4 bases. CDR3 amino acids: CASSSPTGTGGNTIYF. The CDR3 bases are TGTGCCAGCAGCTCACCTACCGGGACAGGCGGAAACACCATATATTTT.

The chain recombines TRBV5-5 with TRBJ1-5; unclear D gene. The V gene lost 4 bases and the J gene lost 0 bases, with 8 bases spanning the gap. Germline V gene data show CDR1 as SGHKS and CDR2 as YYEKEE (reference sequence). The CDR3 is 14 amino acids. The chain's CDR3 is CASSRGYSNQPQHF. The DNA for the CDR3 is TGTGCCAGCAGCCGGGGTTATAGCAATCAGCCCCAGCATTTT. The entire variable domain, with the rest obtained from reference TRBV5-5 and TRBJ1-5, is as follows: DAGVTQSPTHLIKTRGQQVTLRCSPISGHKSVSWYQQVLGQGPQFIFQYYEKEERGRGNFPDRFSARQFPNYSSELNVNALLLGDSALYLCASSRGYSNQPQHFGDGTRLSIL.

This chain joins TRBV7-9 and TRBJ1-1; 11 positions agree with TRBD1. CDR3 length equals 16 residues. The V and J ends lost 4 bases and 1 base, in that order; junction bases with no gene match: 5. Germline lookup yields CDR1 SEHNR and CDR2 FQNEAQ (reference sequence). CDR3 protein: CASSSFGTGGNTEAFF. CDR3 sequence (DNA): TGTGCCAGCAGCTCCTTTGGGACAGGGGGGAACACTGAAGCTTTCTTT.

The chain employs TRBV5-6 and TRBJ1-2; TRBD1 matches 7 bases. Germline CDR1 and CDR2: SGHDT and YYEEEE. The trim removed 4 bases at V and 5 bases at J, leaving 11 bases unmatched. The CDR3 has 15 amino acids. CDR3 region: CASSPRGQRVYGYTF. CDR3 in DNA: TGTGCCAGCAGCCCGCGGGGACAGCGAGTGTATGGCTACACCTTC.

The rearrangement links TRBV7-9 to TRBJ2-5; D unclear. The end of the DNA aligns better with TRBJ2-7, so the J call may be wrong. There are 14 residues in the CDR3. The germline gives CDR1 SEHNR, CDR2 FQNEAQ (reference sequence). DNA for the CDR3: TGTGCCAGCAGCTTAAAAGGTAGCTCCTACGAGCAGTACTTC. This sequence encodes CASSLKGSSYEQYF.

The chain joins TRBV28 to TRBJ2-5, with 9 bases aligning to TRBD2. Near its end, the DNA agrees better with TRBJ2-7, so the J call may be wrong. Germline V gene lookup returns CDR1 MDHEN and CDR2 SYDVKM. CDR3 length: 14 amino acids. The CDR3 reads CASRIAGERYEQYF. CDR3 nucleotides: TGTGCCAGCAGAATAGCGGGAGAAAGATACGAGCAGTACTTC.

This chain joins TRBV5-1 and TRBJ2-7, with a tentative D call TRBD2 (5 bases). Trimming stripped 0 bases from V and 0 bases from J, with 7 bases between. From germline, CDR1 is SGHRS and CDR2 YFSETQ. The CDR3 covers 14 residues. CDR3 nucleotides: TGCGCCAGCAGCTTGGGAGGGAGCTCCTACGAGCAGTACTTC. Translating it yields CASSLGGSSYEQYF.

The J gene is TRBJ2-3, the V gene TRBV18; the D gene is possibly TRBD2 (6 bases). The V and J ends lost 3 bases and 4 bases respectively, with 11 bases between them. Germline V gene sequence: CDR1 KGHSH, CDR2 LQKENI. The CDR3 runs 14 residues. DNA for the CDR3: TGTGCCAGCTCACCTGGAGGGTGGGCAGATACGCAGTATTTT. It translates to CASSPGGWADTQYF. The full variable domain, in which reference TRBV18 and TRBJ2-3 provide the parts outside the CDR3, is NAGVMQNPRHLVRRRGQEARLRCSPMKGHSHVYWYRQLPEEGLKFMVYLQKENIIDESGMPKERFSAEFPKEGPSILRIQQVVRGDSAAYFCASSPGGWADTQYFGPGTRLTVL.

The table lists this clone with a few counts. The rearrangement joins TRBV25-1 to TRBJ2-5; D is perhaps TRBD1 (5 bases). The V gene lost 4 bases and the J gene lost 5 bases, with 14 bases spanning the gap. This CDR3 has 14 residues. Germline V gene lookup returns CDR1 MGHDK and CDR2 SYGVNS. The DNA of the CDR3 is TGTGCCAGCAGTGGAGCGCAGGGAATGGAGACCCAGTACTTC. Protein sequence: CASSGAQGMETQYF. The variable domain in full, with the rest retrieved from reference TRBV25-1 and TRBJ2-5, is EADIYQTPRYLVIGTGKKITLECSQTMGHDKMYWYQQDPGMELHLIHYSYGVNSTEKGDLSSESTVSRIRTEHFPLTLESARPSHTSQYLCASSGAQGMETQYFGPGTRLLVL.

The genes are TRBV7-6 and TRBJ2-3, with D possibly TRBD1 on 5 matching bases. Germline lookup yields CDR1 SGHVS and CDR2 FNYEAQ. The CDR3 loop spans 14 amino acids. The ends were cut back, 5 bases at V and 2 bases at J, with 11 bases in the middle. CDR3 nucleotide sequence: TGTGCCAGCAGCCGTTCGACAGCCACAGATACGCAGTATTTT. Its protein is CASSRSTATDTQYF.

This chain links TRBV5-4 with TRBJ2-1; a weak D match, TRBD2 (6 bases). Per the germline V gene, CDR1 is SGHNT and CDR2 is YYREEE (reference sequence). The CDR3 spans 16 residues. V lost 3 bases, J lost 0 bases, and 13 bases lay in between. The chain's CDR3 is CASSSNGGSSYNEQFF. CDR3 sequence (DNA): TGTGCCAGCAGCTCCAACGGGGGAAGCTCCTACAATGAGCAGTTCTTC.